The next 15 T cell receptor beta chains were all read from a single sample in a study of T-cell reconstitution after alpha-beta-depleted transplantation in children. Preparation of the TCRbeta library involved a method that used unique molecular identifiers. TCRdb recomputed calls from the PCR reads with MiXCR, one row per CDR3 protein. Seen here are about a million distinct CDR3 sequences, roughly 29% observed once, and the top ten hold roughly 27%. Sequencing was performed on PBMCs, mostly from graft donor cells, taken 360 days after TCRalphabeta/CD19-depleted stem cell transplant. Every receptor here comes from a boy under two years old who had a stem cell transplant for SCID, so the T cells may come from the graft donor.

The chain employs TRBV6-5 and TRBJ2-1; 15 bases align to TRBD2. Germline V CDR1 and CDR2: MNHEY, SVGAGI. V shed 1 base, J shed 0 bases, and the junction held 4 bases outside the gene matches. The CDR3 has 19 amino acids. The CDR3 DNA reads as TGTGCCAGCAGTTACTTCGGGACTAGCGGGGGGTCCTCCTACAATGAGCAGTTCTTC. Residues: CASSYFGTSGGSSYNEQFF.

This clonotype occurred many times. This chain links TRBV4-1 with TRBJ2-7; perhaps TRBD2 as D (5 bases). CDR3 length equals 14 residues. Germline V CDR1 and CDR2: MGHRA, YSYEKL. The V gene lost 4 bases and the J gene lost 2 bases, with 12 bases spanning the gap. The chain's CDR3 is CASSPVERAYEQYF. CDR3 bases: TGCGCCAGCAGCCCGGTCGAGAGGGCCTACGAGCAGTACTTC.

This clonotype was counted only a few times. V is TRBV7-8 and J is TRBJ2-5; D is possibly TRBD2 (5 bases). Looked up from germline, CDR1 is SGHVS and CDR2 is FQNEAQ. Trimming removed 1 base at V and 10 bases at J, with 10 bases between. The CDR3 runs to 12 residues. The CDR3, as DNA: TGTGCCAGCAGCTTAGTTACCGGGGTCCAGTACTTC. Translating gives CASSLVTGVQYF.

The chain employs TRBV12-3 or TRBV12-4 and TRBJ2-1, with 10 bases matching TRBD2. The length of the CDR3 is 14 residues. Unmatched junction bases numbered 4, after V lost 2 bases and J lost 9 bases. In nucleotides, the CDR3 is TGTGCCAGCAGTTTAAGCGGGGGGGCTACTGAGCAGTTCTTC. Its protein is CASSLSGGATEQFF.

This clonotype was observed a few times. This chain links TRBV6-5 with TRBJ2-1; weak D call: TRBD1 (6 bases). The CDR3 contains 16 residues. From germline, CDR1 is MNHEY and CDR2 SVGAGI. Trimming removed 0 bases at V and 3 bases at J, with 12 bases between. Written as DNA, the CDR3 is TGTGCCAGCAGTTACTCGACAGGCGAGGTCTACAATGAGCAGTTCTTC. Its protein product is CASSYSTGEVYNEQFF.

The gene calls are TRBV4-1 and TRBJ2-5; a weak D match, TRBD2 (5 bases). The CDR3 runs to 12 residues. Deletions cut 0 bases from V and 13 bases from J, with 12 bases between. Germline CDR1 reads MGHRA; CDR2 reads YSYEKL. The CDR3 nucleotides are TGCGCCAGCAGCCAAGATCTAGCACCCTTGTACTTC. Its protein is CASSQDLAPLYF.

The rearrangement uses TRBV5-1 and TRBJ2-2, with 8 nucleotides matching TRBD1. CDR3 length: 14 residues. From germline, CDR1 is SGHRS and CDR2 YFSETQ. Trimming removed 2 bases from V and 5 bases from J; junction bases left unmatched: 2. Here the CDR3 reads CASSFRTGTGELFF. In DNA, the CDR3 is TGCGCCAGCAGCTTCAGGACAGGGACCGGGGAGCTGTTTTTT.

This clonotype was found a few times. The CDR3 loop reads CASSFADRGLPYEQYF. CDR3 DNA: TGTGCCAGCAGTTTTGCGGACAGGGGGCTACCCTACGAGCAGTACTTC. V gene TRBV28 combines with J gene TRBJ2-7; 11 bases align to TRBD1. V shed 3 bases, J shed 2 bases, and the junction held 6 bases outside the gene matches. The germline gives CDR1 MDHEN, CDR2 SYDVKM. CDR3 length equals 16 residues.

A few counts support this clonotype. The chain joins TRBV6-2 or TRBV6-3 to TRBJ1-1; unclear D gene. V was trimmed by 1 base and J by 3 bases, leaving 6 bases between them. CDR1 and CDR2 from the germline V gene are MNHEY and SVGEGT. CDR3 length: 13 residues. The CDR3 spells CASSYYRDTEAFF. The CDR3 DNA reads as TGTGCCAGCAGTTACTACCGGGACACTGAAGCTTTCTTT.

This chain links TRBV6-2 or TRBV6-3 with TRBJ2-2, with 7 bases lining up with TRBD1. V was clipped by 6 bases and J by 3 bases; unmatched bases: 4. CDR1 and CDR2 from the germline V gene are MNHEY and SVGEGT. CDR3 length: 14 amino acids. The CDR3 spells CASRPGTDTGELFF. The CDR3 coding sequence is TGTGCCAGCAGACCCGGGACAGACACCGGGGAGCTGTTTTTT.

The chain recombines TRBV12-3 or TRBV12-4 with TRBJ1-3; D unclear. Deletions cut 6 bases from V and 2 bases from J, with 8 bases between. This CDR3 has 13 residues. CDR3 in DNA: TGTGCCAGCAGCCCAGTGCCTGGAAACACCATATATTTT. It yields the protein CASSPVPGNTIYF.

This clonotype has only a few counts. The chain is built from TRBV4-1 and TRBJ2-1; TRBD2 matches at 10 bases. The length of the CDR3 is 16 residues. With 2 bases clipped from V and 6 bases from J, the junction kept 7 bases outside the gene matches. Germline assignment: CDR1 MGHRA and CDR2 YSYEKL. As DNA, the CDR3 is TGCGCCAGCAGCCAACTTCCGGGACTAGCGCCCAATGAGCAGTTCTTC. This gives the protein CASSQLPGLAPNEQFF.

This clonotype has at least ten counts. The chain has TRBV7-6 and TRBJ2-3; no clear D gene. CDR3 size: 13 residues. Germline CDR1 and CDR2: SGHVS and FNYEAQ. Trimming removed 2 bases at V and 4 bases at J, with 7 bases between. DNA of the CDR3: TGTGCCAGCAGCTTACAGGTCGCAGATACGCAGTATTTT. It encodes CASSLQVADTQYF.

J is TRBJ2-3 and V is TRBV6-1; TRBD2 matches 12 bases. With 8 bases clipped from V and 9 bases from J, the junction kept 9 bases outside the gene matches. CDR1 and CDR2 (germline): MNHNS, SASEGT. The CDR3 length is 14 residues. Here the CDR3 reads CASQTSGGGKTQYF. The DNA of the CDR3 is TGTGCCAGCCAGACTAGCGGGGGAGGAAAAACGCAGTATTTT.

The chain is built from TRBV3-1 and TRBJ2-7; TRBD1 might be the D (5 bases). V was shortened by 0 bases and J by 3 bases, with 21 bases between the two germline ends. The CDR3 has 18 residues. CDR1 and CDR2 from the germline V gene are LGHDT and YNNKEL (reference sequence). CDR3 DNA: TGTGCCAGCAGCCAAGAGAGCAGGGCCCACCTACGCGGCTACGAGCAGTACTTC. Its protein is CASSQESRAHLRGYEQYF.